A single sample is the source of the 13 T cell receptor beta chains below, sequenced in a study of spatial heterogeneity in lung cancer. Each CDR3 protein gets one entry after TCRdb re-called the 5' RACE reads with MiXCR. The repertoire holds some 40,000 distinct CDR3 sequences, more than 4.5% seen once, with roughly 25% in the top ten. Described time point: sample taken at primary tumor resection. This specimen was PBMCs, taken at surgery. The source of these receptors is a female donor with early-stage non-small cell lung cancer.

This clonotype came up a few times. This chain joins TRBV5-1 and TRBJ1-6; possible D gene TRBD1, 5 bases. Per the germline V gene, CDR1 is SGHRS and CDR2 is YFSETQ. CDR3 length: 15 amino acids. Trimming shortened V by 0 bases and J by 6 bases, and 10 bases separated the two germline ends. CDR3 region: CASSLGTSRNSPLHF. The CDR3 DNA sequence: TGCGCCAGCAGCTTGGGGACATCGCGTAATTCACCCCTCCACTTT. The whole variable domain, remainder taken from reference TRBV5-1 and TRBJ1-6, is KAGVTQTPRYLIKTRGQQVTLSCSPISGHRSVSWYQQTPGQGLQFLFEYFSETQRNKGNFPGRFSGRQFSNSRSEMNVSTLELGDSALYLCASSLGTSRNSPLHFGNGTRLTVT.

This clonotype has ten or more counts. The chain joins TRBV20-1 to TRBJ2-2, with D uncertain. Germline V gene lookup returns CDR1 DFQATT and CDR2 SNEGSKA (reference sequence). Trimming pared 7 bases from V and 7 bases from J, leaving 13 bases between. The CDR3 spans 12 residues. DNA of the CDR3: TGCAGTGTCCCTCGTCCGGGCGGGGAGCTGTTTTTT. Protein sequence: CSVPRPGGELFF.

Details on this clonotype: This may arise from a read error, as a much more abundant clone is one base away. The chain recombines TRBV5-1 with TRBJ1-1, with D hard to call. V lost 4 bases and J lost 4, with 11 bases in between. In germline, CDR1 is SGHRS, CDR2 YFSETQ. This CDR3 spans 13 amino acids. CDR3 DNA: TGCGCCAGCAGCCGGGGTGGGTCCACTGAAGCTTTCTTT. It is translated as CASSRGGSTEAFF. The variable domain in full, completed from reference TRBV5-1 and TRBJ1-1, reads KAGVTQTPRYLIKTRGQQVTLSCSPISGHRSVSWYQQTPGQGLQFLFEYFSETQRNKGNFPGRFSGRQFSNSRSEMNVSTLELGDSALYLCASSRGGSTEAFFGQGTRLTVV.

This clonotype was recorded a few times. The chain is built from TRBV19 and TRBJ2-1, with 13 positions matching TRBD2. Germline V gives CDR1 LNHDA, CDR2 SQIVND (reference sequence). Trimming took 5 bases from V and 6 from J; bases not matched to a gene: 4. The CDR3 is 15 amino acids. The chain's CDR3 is CASSRGLAGTNEQFF. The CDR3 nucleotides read TGTGCCAGTAGTCGGGGACTAGCGGGGACCAATGAGCAGTTCTTC.

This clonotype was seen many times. The CDR3 sequence is CASQASGGEETQYF. CDR3 bases: TGTGCCAGCCAGGCTAGCGGGGGGGAAGAGACCCAGTACTTC. This rearrangement joins TRBV27 to TRBJ2-5, with TRBD2 matching over 12 bases. Germline trimming cut 8 bases from V and 3 bases from J; bases unmatched to any gene: 4. Germline CDR1 and CDR2: MNHEY and SMNVEV (reference sequence). CDR3 length equals 14 residues.

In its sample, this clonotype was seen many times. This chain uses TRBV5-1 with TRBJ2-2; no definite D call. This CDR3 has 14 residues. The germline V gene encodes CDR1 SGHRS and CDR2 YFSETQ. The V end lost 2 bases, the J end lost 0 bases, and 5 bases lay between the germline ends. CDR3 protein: CASSFDANTGELFF. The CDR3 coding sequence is TGCGCCAGCAGCTTCGATGCGAACACCGGGGAGCTGTTTTTT.

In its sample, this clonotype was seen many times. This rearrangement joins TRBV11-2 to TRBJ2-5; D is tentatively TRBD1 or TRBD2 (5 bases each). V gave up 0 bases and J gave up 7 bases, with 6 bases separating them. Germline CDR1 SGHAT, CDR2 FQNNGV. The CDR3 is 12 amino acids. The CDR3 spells CASSLDGGTQYF. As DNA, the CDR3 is TGTGCCAGCAGCTTAGATGGGGGGACCCAGTACTTC.

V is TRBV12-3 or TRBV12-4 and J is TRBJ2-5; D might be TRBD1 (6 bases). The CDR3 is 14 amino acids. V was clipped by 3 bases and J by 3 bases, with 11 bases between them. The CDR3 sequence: CASSLRTVKETQYF. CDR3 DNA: TGTGCCAGCAGTTTGAGGACAGTCAAAGAGACCCAGTACTTC.

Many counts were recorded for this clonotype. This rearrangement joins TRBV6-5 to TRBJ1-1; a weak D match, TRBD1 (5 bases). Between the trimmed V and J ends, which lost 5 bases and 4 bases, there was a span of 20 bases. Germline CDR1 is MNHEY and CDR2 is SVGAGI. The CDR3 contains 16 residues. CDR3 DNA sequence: TGTGCCAGCAGTCCCCTTATGCTTGGGGGGGTCACTGAAGCTTTCTTT. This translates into CASSPLMLGGVTEAFF.

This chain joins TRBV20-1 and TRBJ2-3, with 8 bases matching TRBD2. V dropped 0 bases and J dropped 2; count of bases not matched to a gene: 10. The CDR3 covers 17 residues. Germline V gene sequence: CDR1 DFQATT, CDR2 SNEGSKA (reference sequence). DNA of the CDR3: TGCAGTGCTAGAGATCTTAAGCGGGGGACCTTCACAGATACGCAGTATTTT. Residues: CSARDLKRGTFTDTQYF.

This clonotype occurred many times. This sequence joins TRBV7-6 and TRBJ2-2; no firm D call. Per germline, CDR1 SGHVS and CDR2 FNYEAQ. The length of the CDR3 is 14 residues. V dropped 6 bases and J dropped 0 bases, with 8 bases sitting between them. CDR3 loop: CASSSATNTGELFF. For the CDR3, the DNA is TGTGCCAGCAGTTCTGCTACGAACACCGGGGAGCTGTTTTTT.

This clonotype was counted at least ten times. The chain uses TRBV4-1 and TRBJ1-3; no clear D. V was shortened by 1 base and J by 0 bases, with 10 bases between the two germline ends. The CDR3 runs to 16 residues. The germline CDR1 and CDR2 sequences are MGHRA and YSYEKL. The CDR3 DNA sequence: TGCGCCAGCAGCCAAGTTGTTCTGACCTCTGGAAACACCATATATTTT. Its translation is CASSQVVLTSGNTIYF.

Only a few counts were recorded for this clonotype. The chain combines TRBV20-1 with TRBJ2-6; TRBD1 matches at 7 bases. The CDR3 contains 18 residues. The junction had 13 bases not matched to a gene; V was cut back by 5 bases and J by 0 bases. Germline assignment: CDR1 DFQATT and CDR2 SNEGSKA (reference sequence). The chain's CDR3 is CSASLQGPGSSGANVLTF. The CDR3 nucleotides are TGCAGTGCTTCTCTACAGGGGCCAGGAAGCTCTGGGGCCAACGTCCTGACTTTC.